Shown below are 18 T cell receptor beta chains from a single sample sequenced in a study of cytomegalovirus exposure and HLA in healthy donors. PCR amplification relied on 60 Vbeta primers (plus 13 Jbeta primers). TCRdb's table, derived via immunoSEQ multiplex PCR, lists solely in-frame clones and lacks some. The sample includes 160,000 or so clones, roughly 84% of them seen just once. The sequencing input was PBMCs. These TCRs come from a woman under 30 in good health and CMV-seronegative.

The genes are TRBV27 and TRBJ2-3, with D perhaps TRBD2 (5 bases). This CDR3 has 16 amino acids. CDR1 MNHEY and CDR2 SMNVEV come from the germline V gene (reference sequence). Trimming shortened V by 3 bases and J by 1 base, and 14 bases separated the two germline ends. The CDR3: CASSLGALAGTDTQYF. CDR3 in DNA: TGTGCCAGCAGTTTGGGAGCACTGGCAGGCACAGATACGCAGTATTTT.

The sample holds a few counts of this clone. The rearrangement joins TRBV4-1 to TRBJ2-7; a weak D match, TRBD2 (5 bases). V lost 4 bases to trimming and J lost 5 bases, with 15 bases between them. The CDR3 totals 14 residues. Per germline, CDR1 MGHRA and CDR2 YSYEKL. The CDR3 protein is CASSRTSFLDEQYF. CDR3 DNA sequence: TGCGCCAGCAGCCGTACTAGTTTCCTGGACGAGCAGTACTTC.

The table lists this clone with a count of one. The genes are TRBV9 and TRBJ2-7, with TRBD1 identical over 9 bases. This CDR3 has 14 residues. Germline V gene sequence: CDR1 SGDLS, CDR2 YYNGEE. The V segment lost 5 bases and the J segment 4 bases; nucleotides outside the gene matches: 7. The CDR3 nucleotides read TGTGCCAGCAGTAAAGGACAGGGGTTTTACGAGCAGTACTTC. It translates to CASSKGQGFYEQYF.

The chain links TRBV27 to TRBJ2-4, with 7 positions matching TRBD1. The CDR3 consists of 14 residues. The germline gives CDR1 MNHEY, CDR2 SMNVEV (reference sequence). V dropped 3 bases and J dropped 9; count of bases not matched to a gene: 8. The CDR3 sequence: CASSFKTGFGIQYF. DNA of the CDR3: TGTGCCAGCAGTTTCAAGACAGGGTTCGGCATTCAGTACTTC.

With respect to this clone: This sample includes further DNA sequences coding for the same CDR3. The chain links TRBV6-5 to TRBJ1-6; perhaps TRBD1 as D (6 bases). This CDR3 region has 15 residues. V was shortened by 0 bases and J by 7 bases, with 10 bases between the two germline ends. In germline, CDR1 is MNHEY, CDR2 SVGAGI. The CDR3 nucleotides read TGTGCCAGCAGTTACTCAACAGGGACAAATTCACCCCTCCACTTT. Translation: CASSYSTGTNSPLHF.

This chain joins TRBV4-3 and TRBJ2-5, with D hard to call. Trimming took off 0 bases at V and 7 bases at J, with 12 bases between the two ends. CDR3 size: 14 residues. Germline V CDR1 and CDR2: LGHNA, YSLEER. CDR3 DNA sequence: TGCGCCAGCAGCCAAGATCTGCTCGCTAGGACCCAGTACTTC. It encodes CASSQDLLARTQYF.

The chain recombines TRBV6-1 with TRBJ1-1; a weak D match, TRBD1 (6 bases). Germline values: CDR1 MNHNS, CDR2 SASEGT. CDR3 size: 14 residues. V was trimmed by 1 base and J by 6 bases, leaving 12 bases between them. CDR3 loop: CASSEGDMLAEAFF. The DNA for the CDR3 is TGTGCCAGCAGTGAAGGGGACATGTTGGCTGAAGCTTTCTTT.

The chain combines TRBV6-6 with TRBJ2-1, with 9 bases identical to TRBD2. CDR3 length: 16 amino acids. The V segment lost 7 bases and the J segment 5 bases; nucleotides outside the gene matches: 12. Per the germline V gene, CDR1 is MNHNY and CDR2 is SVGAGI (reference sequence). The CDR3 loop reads CASTYQGGLANNEQFF. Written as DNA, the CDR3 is TGTGCCAGCACCTACCAGGGGGGACTAGCCAACAATGAGCAGTTCTTC.

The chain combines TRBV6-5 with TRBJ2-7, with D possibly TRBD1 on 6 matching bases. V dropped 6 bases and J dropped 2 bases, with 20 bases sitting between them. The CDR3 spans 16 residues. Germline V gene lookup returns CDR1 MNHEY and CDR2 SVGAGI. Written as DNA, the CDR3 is TGTGCCAGCAGCTACGATTCAGGGGCTTTTGCCTACGAGCAGTACTTC. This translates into CASSYDSGAFAYEQYF.

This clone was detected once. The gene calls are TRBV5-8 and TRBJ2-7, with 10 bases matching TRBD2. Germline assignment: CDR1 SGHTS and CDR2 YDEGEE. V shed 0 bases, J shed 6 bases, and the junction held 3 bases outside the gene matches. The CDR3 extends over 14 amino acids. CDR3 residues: CASSLALAGAEQYF. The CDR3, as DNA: TGTGCCAGCAGCTTGGCCCTAGCGGGAGCCGAGCAGTACTTC.

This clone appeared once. The CDR3: CASFPGLAAEQFF. The CDR3 bases are TGTGCCAGCTTCCCCGGACTAGCGGCTGAGCAGTTCTTC. The chain carries TRBV18 and TRBJ2-1, with 10 bases matching TRBD2. CDR1 is KGHSH, CDR2 LQKENI, per germline. The CDR3 runs to 13 residues. The trim removed 7 bases at V and 9 bases at J, leaving 6 bases unmatched. Filled out from reference TRBV18 and TRBJ2-1, the complete variable domain reads NAGVMQNPRHLVRRRGQEARLRCSPMKGHSHVYWYRQLPEEGLKFMVYLQKENIIDESGMPKERFSAEFPKEGPSILRIQQVVRGDSAAYFCASFPGLAAEQFFGPGTRLTVL.

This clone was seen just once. In DNA form, the CDR3 reads TGTGCCAGCAGTTTTGCCGGGGGTGAGCAGTACTTC. It translates to CASSFAGGEQYF. The chain employs TRBV28 and TRBJ2-7, with D maybe TRBD2 (6 bases). CDR1 is MDHEN, CDR2 SYDVKM, per germline. The CDR3 totals 12 residues. Trimming left V 3 bases short and J 7 bases short, with 10 bases between.

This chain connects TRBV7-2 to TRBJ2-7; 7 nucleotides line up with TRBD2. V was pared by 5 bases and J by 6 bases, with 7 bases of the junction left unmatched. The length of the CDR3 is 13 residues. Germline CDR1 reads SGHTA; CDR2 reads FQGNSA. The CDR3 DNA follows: TGTGCCAGCAGCCCGGCGGGGAGGGGCGAGCAGTACTTC. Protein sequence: CASSPAGRGEQYF.

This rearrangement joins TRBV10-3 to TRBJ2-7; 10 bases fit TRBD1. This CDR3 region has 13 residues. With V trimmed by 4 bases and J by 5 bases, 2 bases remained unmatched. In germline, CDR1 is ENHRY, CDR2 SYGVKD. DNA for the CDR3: TGTGCCATCAGTGGGACAGGGGGGGACGAGCAGTACTTC. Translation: CAISGTGGDEQYF.

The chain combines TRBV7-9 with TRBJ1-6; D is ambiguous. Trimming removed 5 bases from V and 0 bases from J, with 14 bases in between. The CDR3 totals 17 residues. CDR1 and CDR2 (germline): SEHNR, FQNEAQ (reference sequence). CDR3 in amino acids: CASSPSRGSSYNSPLHF. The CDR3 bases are TGTGCCAGCAGCCCGAGTCGAGGGAGCTCCTATAATTCACCCCTCCACTTT.

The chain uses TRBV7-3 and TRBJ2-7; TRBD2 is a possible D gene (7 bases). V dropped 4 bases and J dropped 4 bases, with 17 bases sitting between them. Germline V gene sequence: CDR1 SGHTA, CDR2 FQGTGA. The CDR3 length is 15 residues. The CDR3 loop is CASSSRGGAGYEQYF. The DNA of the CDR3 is TGTGCCAGCAGCTCACGTGGGGGGGCTGGATACGAGCAGTACTTC.

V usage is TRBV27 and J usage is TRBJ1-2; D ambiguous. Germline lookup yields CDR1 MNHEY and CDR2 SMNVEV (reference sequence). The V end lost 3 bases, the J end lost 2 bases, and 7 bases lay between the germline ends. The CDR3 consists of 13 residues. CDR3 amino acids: CASSLRRNYGYTF. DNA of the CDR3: TGTGCCAGCAGTTTGCGGCGAAACTATGGCTACACCTTC.

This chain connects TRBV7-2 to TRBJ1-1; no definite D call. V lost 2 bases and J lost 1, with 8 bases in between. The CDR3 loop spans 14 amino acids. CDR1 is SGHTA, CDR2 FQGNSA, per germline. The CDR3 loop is CASSLQVRNTEAFF. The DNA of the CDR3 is TGTGCCAGCAGCTTACAAGTGCGGAACACTGAAGCTTTCTTT.